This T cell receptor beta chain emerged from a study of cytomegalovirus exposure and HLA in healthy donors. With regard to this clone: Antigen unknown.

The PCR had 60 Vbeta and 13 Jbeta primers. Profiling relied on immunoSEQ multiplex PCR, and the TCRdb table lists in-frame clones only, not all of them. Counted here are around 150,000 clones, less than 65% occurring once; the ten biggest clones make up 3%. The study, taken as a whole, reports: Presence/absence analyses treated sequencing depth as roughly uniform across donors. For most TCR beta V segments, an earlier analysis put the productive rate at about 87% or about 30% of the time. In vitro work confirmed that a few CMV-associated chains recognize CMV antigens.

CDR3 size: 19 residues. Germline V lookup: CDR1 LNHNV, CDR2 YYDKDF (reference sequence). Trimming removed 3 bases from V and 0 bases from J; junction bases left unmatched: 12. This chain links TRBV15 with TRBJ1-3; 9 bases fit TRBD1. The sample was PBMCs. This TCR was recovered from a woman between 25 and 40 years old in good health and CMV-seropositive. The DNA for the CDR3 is TGTGCCACCAGCAGTGACTCCCGGGACAGGGTACACTCTGGAAACACCATATATTTT. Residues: CATSSDSRDRVHSGNTIYF.